This section outlines one T cell receptor (beta chain) sequence together with its context. Its matching antigen is unknown. This specimen belongs to a study of T cell responses to AZD1222 COVID-19 vaccine. Study outcomes and limitations: The peak T cell response came first, and repertoires were sampled only after it. In the spike-specific TCR repertoire, nearly half reportedly target unmutated variant regions. White British ancestry dominated among donors, who included more females, and clonal diversity was possibly underestimated.

The ends were cut back, 3 bases at V and 0 bases at J, with 14 bases in the middle. The CDR3 spans 16 residues. The germline CDR1 and CDR2 sequences are KGHSH and LQKENI. Using immunoSEQ multiplex PCR, the repertoire was profiled, and TCRdb retains in-frame clones only, with some absent. This table has under 200,000 clones, roughly nine tenths appearing once. This clonotype originated in an adult in good health. This specimen was peripheral blood, taken on day 0 of AZD1222 vaccination. The V gene is TRBV18, the J gene TRBJ1-1; D gene ambiguous. The CDR3 protein is CASSPRDTSLNTEAFF. The CDR3 bases are TGTGCCAGCTCACCCCGCGACACAAGCCTGAACACTGAAGCTTTCTTT.